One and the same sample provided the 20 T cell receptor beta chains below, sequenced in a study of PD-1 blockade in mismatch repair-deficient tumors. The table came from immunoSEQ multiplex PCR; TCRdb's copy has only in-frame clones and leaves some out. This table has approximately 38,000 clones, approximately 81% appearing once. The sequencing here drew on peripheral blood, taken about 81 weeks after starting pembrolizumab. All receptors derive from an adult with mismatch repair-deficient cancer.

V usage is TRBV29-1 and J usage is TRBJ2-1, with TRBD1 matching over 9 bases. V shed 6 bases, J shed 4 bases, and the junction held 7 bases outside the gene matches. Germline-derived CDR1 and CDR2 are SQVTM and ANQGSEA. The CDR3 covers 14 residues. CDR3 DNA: TGCAGCGTCCACAGGGGGCTAAAGTACAATGAGCAGTTCTTC. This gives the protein CSVHRGLKYNEQFF.

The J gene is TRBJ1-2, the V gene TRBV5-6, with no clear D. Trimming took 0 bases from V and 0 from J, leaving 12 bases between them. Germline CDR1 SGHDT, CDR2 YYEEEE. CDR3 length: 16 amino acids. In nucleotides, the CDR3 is TGTGCCAGCAGCTTGGGTACCGGTGCCCCTAACTATGGCTACACCTTC. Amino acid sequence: CASSLGTGAPNYGYTF.

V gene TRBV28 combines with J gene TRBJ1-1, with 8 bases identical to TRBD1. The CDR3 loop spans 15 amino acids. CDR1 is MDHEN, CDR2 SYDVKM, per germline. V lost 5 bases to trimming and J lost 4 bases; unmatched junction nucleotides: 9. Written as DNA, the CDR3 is TGTGCCAGCAGTACGCGGGACAGGAAGGCCACTGAAGCTTTCTTT. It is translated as CASSTRDRKATEAFF.

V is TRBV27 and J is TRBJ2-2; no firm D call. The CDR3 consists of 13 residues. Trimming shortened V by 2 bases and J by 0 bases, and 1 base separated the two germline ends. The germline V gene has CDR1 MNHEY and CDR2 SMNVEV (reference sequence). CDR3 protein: CASSLANTGELFF. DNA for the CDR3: TGTGCCAGCAGTTTAGCGAACACCGGGGAGCTGTTTTTT.

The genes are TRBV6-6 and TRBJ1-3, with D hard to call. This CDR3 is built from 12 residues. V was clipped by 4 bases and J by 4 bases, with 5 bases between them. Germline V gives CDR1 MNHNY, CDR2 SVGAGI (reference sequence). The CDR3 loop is CASSFLGNTIYF. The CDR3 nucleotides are TGTGCCAGCAGTTTTTTGGGAAACACCATATATTTT.

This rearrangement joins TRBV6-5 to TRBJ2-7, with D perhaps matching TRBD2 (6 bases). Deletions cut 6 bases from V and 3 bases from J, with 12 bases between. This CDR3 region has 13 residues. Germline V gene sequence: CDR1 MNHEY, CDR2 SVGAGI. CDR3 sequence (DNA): TGTGCCAGCAGCCGACTAGGAGGCTACGAGCAGTACTTC. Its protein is CASSRLGGYEQYF.

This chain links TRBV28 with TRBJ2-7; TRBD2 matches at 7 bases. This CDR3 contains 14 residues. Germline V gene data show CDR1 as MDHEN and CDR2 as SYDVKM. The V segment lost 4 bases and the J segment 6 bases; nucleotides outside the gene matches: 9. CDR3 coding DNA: TGTGCCAGCAGTTCGGCGGGAGCGGTGATCGAGCAGTACTTC. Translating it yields CASSSAGAVIEQYF. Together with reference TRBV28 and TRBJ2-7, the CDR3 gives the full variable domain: DVKVTQSSRYLVKRTGEKVFLECVQDMDHENMFWYRQDPGLGLRLIYFSYDVKMKEKGDIPEGYSVSREKKERFSLILESASTNQTSMYLCASSSAGAVIEQYFGPGTRLTVT.

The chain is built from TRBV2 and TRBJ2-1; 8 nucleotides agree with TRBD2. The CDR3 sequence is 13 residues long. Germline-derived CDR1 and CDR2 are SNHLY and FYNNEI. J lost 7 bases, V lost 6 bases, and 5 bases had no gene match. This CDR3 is CASRGAGGNEQFF. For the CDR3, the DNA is TGTGCCAGCAGGGGTGCGGGAGGAAATGAGCAGTTCTTC.

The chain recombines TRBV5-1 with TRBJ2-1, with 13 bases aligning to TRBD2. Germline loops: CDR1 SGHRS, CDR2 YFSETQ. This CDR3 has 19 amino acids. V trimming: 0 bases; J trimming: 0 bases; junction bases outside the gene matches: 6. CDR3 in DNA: TGCGCCAGCAGCTTGGCCCCTACTAGCGGGAGGGCCTCCTACAATGAGCAGTTCTTC. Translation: CASSLAPTSGRASYNEQFF. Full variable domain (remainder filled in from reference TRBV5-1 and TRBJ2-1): KAGVTQTPRYLIKTRGQQVTLSCSPISGHRSVSWYQQTPGQGLQFLFEYFSETQRNKGNFPGRFSGRQFSNSRSEMNVSTLELGDSALYLCASSLAPTSGRASYNEQFFGPGTRLTVL.

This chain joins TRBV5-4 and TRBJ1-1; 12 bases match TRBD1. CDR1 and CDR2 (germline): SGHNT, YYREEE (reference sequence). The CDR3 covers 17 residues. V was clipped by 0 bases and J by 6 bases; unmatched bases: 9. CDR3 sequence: CASSLGSGTGGAAEAFF. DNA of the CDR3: TGTGCCAGCAGCTTGGGGAGTGGGACAGGGGGCGCGGCTGAAGCTTTCTTT.

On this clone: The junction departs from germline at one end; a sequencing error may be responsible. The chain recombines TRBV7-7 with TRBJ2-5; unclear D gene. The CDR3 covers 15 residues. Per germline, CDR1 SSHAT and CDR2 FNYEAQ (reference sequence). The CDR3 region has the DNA TGTGCTAGCAGCTTAGATCTCTGGGCCCAAGAGACCCAGTACTTC. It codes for CASSLDLWAQETQYF. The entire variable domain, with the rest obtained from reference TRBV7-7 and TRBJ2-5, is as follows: GAGVSQSPRYKVTKRGQDVTLRCDPISSHATLYWYQQALGQGPEFLTYFNYEAQPDKSGLPSDRFSAERPEGSISTLTIQRTEQRDSAMYRCASSLDLWAQETQYFGPGTRLLVL.

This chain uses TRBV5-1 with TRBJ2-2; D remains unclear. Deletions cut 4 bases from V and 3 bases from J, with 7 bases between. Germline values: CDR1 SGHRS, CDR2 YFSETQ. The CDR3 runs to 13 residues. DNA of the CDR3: TGCGCCAGCAGCCTCACTGACACCGGGGAGCTGTTTTTT. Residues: CASSLTDTGELFF.

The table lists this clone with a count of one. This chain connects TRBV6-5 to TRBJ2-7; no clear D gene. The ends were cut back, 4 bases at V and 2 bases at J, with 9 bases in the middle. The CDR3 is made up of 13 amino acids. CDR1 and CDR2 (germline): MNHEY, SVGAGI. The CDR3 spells CASSFSLTYEQYF. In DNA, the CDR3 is TGTGCCAGCAGTTTCTCCCTGACCTACGAGCAGTACTTC.

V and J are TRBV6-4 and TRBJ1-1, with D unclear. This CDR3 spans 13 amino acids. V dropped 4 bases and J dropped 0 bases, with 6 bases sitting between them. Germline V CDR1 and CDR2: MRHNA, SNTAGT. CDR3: CASSASMNTEAFF. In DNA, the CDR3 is TGTGCCAGCAGTGCGTCGATGAACACTGAAGCTTTCTTT.

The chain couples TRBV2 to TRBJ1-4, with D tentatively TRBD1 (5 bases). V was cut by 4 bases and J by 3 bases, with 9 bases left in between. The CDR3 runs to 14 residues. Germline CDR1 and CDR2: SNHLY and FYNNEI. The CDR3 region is CASSVRDPNEKLFF. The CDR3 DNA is TGTGCCAGCAGTGTCAGGGACCCTAATGAAAAACTGTTTTTT.

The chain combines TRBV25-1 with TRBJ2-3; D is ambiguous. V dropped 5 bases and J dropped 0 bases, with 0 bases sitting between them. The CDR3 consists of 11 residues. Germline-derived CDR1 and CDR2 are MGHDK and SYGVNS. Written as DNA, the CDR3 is TGTGCCAGCAGTAGCACAGATACGCAGTATTTT. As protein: CASSSTDTQYF.

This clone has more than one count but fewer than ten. CDR3 residues: CASSRPGTGNYGYTF. CDR3 DNA: TGTGCCAGCAGCCGTCCCGGGACAGGGAACTATGGCTACACCTTC. The chain is built from TRBV6-5 and TRBJ1-2; TRBD1 aligns across 9 bases. CDR3 length: 15 amino acids. Trimming cost V 6 bases and J 2 bases; bases outside gene matches: 7. Germline lookup yields CDR1 MNHEY and CDR2 SVGAGI.

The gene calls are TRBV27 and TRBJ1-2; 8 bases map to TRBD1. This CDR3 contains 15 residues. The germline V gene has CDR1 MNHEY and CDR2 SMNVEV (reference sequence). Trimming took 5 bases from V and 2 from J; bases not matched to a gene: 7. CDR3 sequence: CASSRDGTGNYGYTF. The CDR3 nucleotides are TGTGCCAGCAGTAGGGACGGGACAGGCAACTATGGCTACACCTTC.

The DNA of the CDR3 is TGTGCCAGCAGCGTATTTGGGGCAGGCACAGATACGCAGTATTTT. Protein: CASSVFGAGTDTQYF. The V and J genes are TRBV9 and TRBJ2-3; D is possibly TRBD1 (5 bases). The length of the CDR3 is 15 residues. Per the germline V gene, CDR1 is SGDLS and CDR2 is YYNGEE. The V end was cut by 1 base, the J end by 1 base, with 10 bases between.

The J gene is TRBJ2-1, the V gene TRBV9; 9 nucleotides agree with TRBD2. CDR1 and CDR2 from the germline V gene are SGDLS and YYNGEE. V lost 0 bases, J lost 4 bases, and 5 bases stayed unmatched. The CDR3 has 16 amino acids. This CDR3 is CASSVGGSGRYNEQFF. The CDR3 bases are TGTGCCAGCAGCGTAGGGGGTAGCGGGAGATACAATGAGCAGTTCTTC.